The entry below describes one TCR beta chain. Antigen specificity is unknown. The entry originates in a study of post-analysis software for immune sequencing data. General study findings and limits: A handful of TRBV segments occurring more often in patients than controls included TRBV5-6, TRBV5-1 and TRBV20-1.

Unique molecular identifiers were carried by the TCR beta cDNA libraries. One entry per CDR3 protein, called by TCRdb with MiXCR from the PCR reads. The data show fewer than 700,000 distinct CDR3 sequences, with around 44% seen just once and 1.5% to 2% held by the top ten. This CDR3 is 19 amino acids long. V shed 1 base, J shed 4 bases, and the junction held 12 bases outside the gene matches. The germline gives CDR1 SGHTA, CDR2 FQGTGA. The chain recombines TRBV7-3 with TRBJ2-6; 8 bases are a match to TRBD2. The TCR was taken from a girl under 18 with multiple sclerosis. The sample was blood. CDR3 in amino acids: CASSLNSRGVLGGANVLTF. For the CDR3, the DNA is TGTGCCAGCAGCTTAAATTCGCGGGGGGTCCTGGGAGGGGCCAACGTCCTGACTTTC.